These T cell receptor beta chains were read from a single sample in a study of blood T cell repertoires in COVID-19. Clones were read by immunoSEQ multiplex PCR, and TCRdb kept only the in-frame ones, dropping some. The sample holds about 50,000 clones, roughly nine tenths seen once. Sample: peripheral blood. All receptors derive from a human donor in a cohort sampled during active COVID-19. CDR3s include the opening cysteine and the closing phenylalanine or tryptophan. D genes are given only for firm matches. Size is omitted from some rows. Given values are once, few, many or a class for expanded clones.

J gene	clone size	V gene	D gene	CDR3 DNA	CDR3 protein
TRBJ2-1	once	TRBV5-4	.	TGTGCCAGCAGCCCGCCTAGTAACTCCTACAATGAGCAGTTCTTC	CASSPPSNSYNEQFF
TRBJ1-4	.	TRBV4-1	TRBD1	TGCGCCAGCAGCCAAGATTTAGCACAGGGGGGAAGCGCTAATGAAAAACTGTTTTTT	CASSQDLAQGGSANEKLFF
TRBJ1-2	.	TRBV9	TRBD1	TGTGCCAGCAGCCCCCACGGGGACAGAAGAAACTATGGCTACACCTTC	CASSPHGDRRNYGYTF
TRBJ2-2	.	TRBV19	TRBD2	TGTGCCAGTAGTCCGCCGGGAGCGGGAGGAAGGACCGGGGAGCTGTTTTTT	CASSPPGAGGRTGELFF
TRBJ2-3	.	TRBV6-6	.	TGTGCCAGCACCTCCCCCCCGACAGATACGCAGTATTTT	CASTSPPTDTQYF
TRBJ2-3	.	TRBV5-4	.	TGTGCCAGCAGCTTGGGGGGGGTGAATACGCAGTATTTT	CASSLGGVNTQYF
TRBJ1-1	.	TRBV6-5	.	TGTGCCAGCAGTTCGCCCGCGGGGAAGTTCGGCAAAGCTTTCTTT	CASSSPAGKFGKAFF
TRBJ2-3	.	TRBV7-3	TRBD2	TGTGCCAGCGGCCGGACTAGCGGGAGTACAGATACGCAGTATTTT	CASGRTSGSTDTQYF
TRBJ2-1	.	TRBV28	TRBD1	TGTGCCACGACGGACAGGGTCGGAGAGCAGTTCTTC	CATTDRVGEQFF
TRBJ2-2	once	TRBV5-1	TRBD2	TGCGCCAGCAGCTTTGTAGCGGGGAACACCGGGGAGCTGTTTTTT	CASSFVAGNTGELFF
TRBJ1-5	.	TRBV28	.	TGTGCCAGCAGTTTATCCTCTGACATCCGGGAGGCGCCCCAGCATTTT	CASSLSSDIREAPQHF
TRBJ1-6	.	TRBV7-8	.	TGTGCCAGCAGCTTAGCGCCGGATAATTCACCCCTCCACTTT	CASSLAPDNSPLHF
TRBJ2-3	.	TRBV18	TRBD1	TGTGCCAGCTCACCGACAGGGATAGATACGCAGTATTTT	CASSPTGIDTQYF
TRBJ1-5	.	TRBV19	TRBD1	TGTGCCAGTAGTATAAGGGACAGCATTTCCAATCAGCCCCAGCATTTT	CASSIRDSISNQPQHF
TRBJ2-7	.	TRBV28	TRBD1	TGTGCCAGCAGTCCTCCCGGGACAGGAGGGGGAGAGCAGTACTTC	CASSPPGTGGGEQYF
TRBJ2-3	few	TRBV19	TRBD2	TGTGCCAGTAGGCTAGCGGGAGGAGGAGATACGCAGTATTTT	CASRLAGGGDTQYF
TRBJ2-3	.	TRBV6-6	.	TGTGCCAGCAGCCTACCGGGAACTCAAGATACGCAGTATTTT	CASSLPGTQDTQYF
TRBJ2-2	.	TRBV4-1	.	TGCGCCAGCAGCCAAGAGGGGCTGAGAGAGCTGTTTTTT	CASSQEGLRELFF
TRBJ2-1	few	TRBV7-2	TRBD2	TGTGCCAGCAGCTTAGTAAGGCTAGCGGGGCCCAATGAGCAGTTCTTC	CASSLVRLAGPNEQFF
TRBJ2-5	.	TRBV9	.	TGTGCCAGCAGCGCCCAGAAGACAGGCCAAGAGACCCAGTACTTC	CASSAQKTGQETQYF